This note documents a single T cell receptor beta chain sequence. This clone has more than one count but fewer than ten. Its specific antigen is unknown. The record has no base qualities; no much larger clone is one base away. The immunoSEQ Assay, a bias-controlled multiplex PCR, was used to amplify TCRbeta CDR3 regions from genomic DNA. The paper's processing steps were these. Nucleated cell counts per sample were estimated from amplification of reference gene primers within the assay. Sequence reads were collapsed and filtered to measure the absolute abundance of every unique TCRbeta CDR3 rearrangement. For each sample, productive Simpson clonality was calculated as the square root of Simpson's diversity index across productive rearrangements. The table was pulled from immuneACCESS by TCRdb, which kept in-frame rearrangements only. Such tables lose some clones; where checked, under half of the loss comes from unresolved V genes, and the rest has no known cause. The V and J calls and the clone size are those of that table, but D and trimming were determined from the DNA. The sample table contains some 700,000 clones; only one count was recorded for 80% to 90% of them. The ten largest make up more than 0.25% of the sample.

For CDR1 and CDR2, the germline V gene lists KGHDR and SFDVKD. The junction shows trimming of 7 bases on V and 8 bases on J, and the gene matches do not reach 14 bases of it. Measured from the cysteine to the phenylalanine, the CDR3 is 16 residues long. Here the CDR3 DNA is all that survives: 48 bases in frame from base 1. The collaborating institutions used their own protocols to collect whole blood in K2EDTA tubes. For TCRbeta analysis, collaborators shipped samples in one of three forms: frozen whole blood, isolated PBMCs, or DNA extracted from either of those sample types. This sample stems from a study of blood T cell repertoires in COVID-19 (dated by TCRdb to about 2020). Regarding the study in general: Samples from collaborators originated in the United States, Italy and Spain and spanned both the acute and convalescent phases of COVID-19. A freely available public database, intended as a resource for researchers studying the immune response to SARS-CoV-2, is where the repertoires were released. The samples were drawn from the first 160 participants of the ongoing ImmuneRACE study and from under 1,500 subjects provided by 6 global collaborators. The prospective study material was composed of cDNA or gDNA derived from T cells, B-cell-depleted T cells, or PBMCs. Nearly every sample came with metadata listing a de-identified subject ID, COVID-19 status, age in years and sex. Subjects who had been exposed to COVID-19, were actively infected with it, or had recovered from it provided the deeply sampled blood TCRbeta repertoires that made up the dataset. Where available, HLA class I and class II types were obtained from metadata supplied by the sample provider rather than from assay-based typing. Study-wide conclusions, independent of this receptor: The amount of clinical and demographic metadata varied by source and participant and was provided uncurated.

This chain is built from TRBV24-1 and TRBJ2-1; TRBD2 lines up with 9 middle nucleotides. This TCR was recovered from a woman aged 18 to 35 with acute or convalescent COVID-19. The sequencing sample was made of peripheral blood. The CDR3 protein: CATSYPMGGGADEQFF. The base sequence is TGTGCCACCAGCTACCCCATGGGCGGGGGGGCCGATGAGCAGTTCTTC.